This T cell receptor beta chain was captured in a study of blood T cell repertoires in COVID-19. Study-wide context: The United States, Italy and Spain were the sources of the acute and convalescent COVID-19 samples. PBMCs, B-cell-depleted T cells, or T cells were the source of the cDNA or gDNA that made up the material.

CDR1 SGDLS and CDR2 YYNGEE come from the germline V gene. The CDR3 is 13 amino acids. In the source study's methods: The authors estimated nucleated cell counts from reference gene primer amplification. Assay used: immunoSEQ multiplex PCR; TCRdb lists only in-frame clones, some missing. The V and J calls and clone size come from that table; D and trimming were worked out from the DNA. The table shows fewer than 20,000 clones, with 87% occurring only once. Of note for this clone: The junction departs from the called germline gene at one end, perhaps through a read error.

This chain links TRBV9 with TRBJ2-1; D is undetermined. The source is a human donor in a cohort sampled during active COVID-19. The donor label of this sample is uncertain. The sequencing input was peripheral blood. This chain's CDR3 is CASTVAPYNEQFF. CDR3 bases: TGTGCCAGCACCGTAGCCCCTTACAATGAGCAGTTCTTC.